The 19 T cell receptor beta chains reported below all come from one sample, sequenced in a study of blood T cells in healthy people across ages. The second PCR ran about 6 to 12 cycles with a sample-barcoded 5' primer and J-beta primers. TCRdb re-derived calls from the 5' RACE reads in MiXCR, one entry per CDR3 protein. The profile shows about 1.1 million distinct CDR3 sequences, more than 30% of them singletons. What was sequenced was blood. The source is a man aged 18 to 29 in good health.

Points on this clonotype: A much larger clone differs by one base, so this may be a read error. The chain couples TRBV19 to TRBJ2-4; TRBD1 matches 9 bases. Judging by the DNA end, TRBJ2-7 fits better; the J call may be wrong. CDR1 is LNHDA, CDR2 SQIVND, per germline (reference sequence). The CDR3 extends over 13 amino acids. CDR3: CASSTGQGYEQYF. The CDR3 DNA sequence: TGTGCCAGTAGTACGGGACAGGGCTACGAGCAGTACTTC.

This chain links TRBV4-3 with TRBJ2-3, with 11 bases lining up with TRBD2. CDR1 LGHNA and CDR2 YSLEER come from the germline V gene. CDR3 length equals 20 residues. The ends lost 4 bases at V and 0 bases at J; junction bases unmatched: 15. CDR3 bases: TGCGCCAGCAGCCCCAAGCTCCTAGCGGGGGGTGAATGGAGCACAGATACGCAGTATTTT. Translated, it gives CASSPKLLAGGEWSTDTQYF.

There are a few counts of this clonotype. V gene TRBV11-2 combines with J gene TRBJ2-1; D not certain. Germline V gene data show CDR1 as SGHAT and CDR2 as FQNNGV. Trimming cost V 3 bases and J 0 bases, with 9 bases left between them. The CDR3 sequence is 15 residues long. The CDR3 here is CASSFQGNSYNEQFF. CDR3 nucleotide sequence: TGTGCCAGCAGCTTTCAAGGGAACTCCTACAATGAGCAGTTCTTC. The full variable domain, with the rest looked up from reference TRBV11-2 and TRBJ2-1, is EAGVAQSPRYKIIEKRQSVAFWCNPISGHATLYWYQQILGQGPKLLIQFQNNGVVDDSQLPKDRFSAERLKGVDSTLKIQPAKLEDSAVYLCASSFQGNSYNEQFFGPGTRLTVL.

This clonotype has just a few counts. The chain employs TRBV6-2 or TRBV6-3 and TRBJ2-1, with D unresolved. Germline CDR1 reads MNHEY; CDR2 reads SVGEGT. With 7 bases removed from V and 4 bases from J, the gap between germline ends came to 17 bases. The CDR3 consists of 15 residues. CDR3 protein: CASIQTHDVYNEQFF. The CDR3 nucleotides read TGTGCCAGCATTCAGACCCACGACGTGTACAATGAGCAGTTCTTC.

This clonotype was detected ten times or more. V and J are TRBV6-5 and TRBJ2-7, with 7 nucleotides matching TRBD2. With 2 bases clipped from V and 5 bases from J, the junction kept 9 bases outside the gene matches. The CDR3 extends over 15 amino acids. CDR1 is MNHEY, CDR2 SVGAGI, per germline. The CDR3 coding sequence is TGTGCCAGCAGTTACGAGCTGGGAGGGGACGACGAGCAGTACTTC. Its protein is CASSYELGGDDEQYF.

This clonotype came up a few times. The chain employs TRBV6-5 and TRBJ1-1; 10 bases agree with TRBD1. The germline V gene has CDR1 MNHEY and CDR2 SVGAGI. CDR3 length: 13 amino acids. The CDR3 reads CEARQGANTEAFF. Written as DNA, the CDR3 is TGTGAGGCGCGACAGGGGGCCAACACTGAAGCTTTCTTT.

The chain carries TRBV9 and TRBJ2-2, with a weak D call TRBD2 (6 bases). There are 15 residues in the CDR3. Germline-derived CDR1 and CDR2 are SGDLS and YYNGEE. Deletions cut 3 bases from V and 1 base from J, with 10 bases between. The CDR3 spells CASSDGDLNTGELFF. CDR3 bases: TGTGCCAGCAGCGACGGGGACTTGAACACCGGGGAGCTGTTTTTT.

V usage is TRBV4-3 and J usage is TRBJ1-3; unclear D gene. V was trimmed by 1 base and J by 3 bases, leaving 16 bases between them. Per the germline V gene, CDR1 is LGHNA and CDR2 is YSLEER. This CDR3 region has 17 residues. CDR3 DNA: TGCGCCAGCAGCCAAGCTAACTACGTACGGGTTGGAAACACCATATATTTT. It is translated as CASSQANYVRVGNTIYF.

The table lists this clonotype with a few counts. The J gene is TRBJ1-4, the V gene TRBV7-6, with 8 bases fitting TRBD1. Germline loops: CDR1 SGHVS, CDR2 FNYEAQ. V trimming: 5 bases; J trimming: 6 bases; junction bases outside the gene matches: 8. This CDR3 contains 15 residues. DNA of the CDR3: TGTGCCAGCAGCGCGCGACAGGGGAGATATGAAAAACTGTTTTTT. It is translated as CASSARQGRYEKLFF.

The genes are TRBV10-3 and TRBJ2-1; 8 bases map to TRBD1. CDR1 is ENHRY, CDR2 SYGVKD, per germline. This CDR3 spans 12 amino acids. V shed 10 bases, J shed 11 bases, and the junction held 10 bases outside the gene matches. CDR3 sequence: CANADRGRQQFF. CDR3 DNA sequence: TGTGCCAACGCTGACAGGGGACGTCAGCAGTTCTTC.

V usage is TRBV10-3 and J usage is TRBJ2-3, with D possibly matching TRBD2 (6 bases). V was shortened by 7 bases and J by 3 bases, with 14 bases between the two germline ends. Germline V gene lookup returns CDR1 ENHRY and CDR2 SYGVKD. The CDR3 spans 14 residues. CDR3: CAITGGAGTDTQYF. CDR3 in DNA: TGTGCCATCACCGGAGGGGCGGGGACAGATACGCAGTATTTT.

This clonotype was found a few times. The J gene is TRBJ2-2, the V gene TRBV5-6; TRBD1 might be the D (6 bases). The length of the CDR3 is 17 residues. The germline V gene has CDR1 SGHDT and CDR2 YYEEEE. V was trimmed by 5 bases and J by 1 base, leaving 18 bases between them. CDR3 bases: TGTGCCAGCAGTCCTTATCTAGGACAGATGAACACCGGGGAGCTGTTTTTT. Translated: CASSPYLGQMNTGELFF. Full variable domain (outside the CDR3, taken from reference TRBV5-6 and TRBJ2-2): DAGVTQSPTHLIKTRGQQVTLRCSPKSGHDTVSWYQQALGQGPQFIFQYYEEEERQRGNFPDRFSGHQFPNYSSELNVNALLLGDSALYLCASSPYLGQMNTGELFFGEGSRLTVL.

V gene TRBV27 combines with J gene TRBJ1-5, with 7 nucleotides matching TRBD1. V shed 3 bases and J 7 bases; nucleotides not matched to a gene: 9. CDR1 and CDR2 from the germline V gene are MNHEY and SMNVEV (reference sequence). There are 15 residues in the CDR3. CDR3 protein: CASSFSQGVGQPQHF. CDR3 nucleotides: TGTGCCAGCAGTTTCTCGCAGGGGGTAGGGCAGCCCCAGCATTTT.

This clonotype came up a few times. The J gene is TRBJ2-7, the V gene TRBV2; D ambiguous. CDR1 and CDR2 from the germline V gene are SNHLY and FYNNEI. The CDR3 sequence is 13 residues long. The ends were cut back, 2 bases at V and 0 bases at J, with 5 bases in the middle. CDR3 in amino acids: CASSEHPSYEQYF. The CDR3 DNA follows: TGTGCCAGCAGTGAACATCCCTCCTACGAGCAGTACTTC.

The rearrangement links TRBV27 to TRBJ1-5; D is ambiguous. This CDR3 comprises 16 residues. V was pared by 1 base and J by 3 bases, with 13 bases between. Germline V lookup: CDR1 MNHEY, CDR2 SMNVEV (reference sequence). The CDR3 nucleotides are TGTGCCAGCAGTTTATTGGCGAGGCAGAACAATCAGCCCCAGCATTTT. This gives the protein CASSLLARQNNQPQHF.

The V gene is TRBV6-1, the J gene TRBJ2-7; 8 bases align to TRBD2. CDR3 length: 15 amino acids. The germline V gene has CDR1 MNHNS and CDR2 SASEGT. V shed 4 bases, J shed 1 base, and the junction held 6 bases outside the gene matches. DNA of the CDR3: TGTGCCAGCAGTGTTAGGACTAGCTATTCCTACGAGCAGTACTTC. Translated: CASSVRTSYSYEQYF.

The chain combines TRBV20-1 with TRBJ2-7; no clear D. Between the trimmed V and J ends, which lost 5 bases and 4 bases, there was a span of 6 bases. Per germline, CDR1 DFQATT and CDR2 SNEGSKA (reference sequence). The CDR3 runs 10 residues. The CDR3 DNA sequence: TGCAGTGCTTATCAGTACGAGCAGTACTTC. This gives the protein CSAYQYEQYF.

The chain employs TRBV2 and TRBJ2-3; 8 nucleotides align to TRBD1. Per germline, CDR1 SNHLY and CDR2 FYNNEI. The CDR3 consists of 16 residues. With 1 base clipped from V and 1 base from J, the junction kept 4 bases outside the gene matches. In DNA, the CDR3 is TGTGCCAGCAGTGAAGGCCAGGGGGCGCGCACAGATACGCAGTATTTT. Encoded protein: CASSEGQGARTDTQYF.

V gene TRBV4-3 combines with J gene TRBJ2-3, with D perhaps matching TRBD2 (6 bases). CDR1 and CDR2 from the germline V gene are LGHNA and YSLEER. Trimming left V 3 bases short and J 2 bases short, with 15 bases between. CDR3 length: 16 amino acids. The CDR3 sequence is CASSQEGSHNTDTQYF. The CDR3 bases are TGCGCCAGCAGCCAGGAGGGCAGCCATAACACAGATACGCAGTATTTT.